This TCR beta chain stems from a study of cytomegalovirus exposure and HLA in healthy donors. Overall study findings and caveats: A later analysis by the authors found several of the most significant clusters apparently linked to common viral pathogens. HLA allele associations emerged for about 16,000 TCR beta sequences in a later analysis, at 0.05 false discovery rate. It was fewer than 200 TCR beta chains that were listed as cytomegalovirus-associated.

Regarding this clone: Antigen: not known.

Both 60 Vbeta primers and 13 Jbeta primers went into the PCR. The data were produced by immunoSEQ multiplex PCR, yet TCRdb's version contains in-frame clones alone and is incomplete. The sample comprises approximately 140,000 clones, just under 75% of which are singletons, and 1.5% to 2% rests with the top ten. The TCR comes from a woman under 30 in good health and CMV-seronegative. Specimen: PBMCs.

CDR3: CAISESSGGWTEAFF. The DNA of the CDR3 is TGTGCCATCAGTGAGTCGTCCGGCGGGTGGACTGAAGCTTTCTTT. V usage is TRBV10-3 and J usage is TRBJ1-1; no clear D. Germline V CDR1 and CDR2: ENHRY, SYGVKD. V gave up 0 bases and J gave up 5 bases, with 13 bases separating them. This CDR3 comprises 15 residues.